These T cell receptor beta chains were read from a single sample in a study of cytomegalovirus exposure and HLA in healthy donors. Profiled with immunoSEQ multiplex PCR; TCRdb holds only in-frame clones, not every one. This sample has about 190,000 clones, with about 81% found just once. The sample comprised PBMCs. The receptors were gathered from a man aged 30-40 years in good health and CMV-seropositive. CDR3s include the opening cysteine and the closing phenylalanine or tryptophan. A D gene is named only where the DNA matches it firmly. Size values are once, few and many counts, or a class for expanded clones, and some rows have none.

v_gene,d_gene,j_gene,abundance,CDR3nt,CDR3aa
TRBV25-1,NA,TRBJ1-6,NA,TGTGCCAGCAGTGCGATAGCGTTCAATTCACCCCTCCACTTT,CASSAIAFNSPLHF
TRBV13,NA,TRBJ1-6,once,TGTGCCAGCAGCGAGGGTGCTAATTCACCCCTCCACTTT,CASSEGANSPLHF
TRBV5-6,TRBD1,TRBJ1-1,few,TGTGCCAGCAGCTTGGTGGACAGGGAAGCTTTCTTT,CASSLVDREAFF
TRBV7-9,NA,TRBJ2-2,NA,TGTTCCAGCAGCCCGTACACCGGGGAGCTGTTTTTT,CSSSPYTGELFF
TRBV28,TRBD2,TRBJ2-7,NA,TGTGCCAGCAGTTTCCTTAGCGGGAGGGCCGACGAGCAGTACTTC,CASSFLSGRADEQYF
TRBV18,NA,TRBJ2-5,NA,TGTGCCAGCTCACCGAGGGAGGCCCAGTACTTC,CASSPREAQYF
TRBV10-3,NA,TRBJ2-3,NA,TGTGCCATCAGTGAGTCAGCAGCCAGGGGCGCAGATACGCAGTATTTT,CAISESAARGADTQYF
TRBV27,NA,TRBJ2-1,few,TGTGCCAGCAGTATGAGTAGCCGAGAGCAGTTCTTC,CASSMSSREQFF
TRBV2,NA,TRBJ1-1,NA,TGTGCCAGCAGTCAATACACGTCAAGGGGCACTGAAGCTTTCTTT,CASSQYTSRGTEAFF
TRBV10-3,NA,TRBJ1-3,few,TGTGCCATCCAGGGCTACTCTGGAAACACCATATATTTT,CAIQGYSGNTIYF
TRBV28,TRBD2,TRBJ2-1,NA,TGTGCCAGCAGTTTAACCGCGTCTAGCGGGAGCCAGGCCTACAATGAGCAGTTCTTC,CASSLTASSGSQAYNEQFF
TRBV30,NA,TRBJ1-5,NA,TGTGCCTGGAGGAACGACGGGAACAATCAGCCCCAGCATTTT,CAWRNDGNNQPQHF
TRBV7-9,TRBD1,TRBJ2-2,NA,TGTGCCAGCAGCGAACAGGGGGGCCGCACCGGGGAGCTGTTTTTT,CASSEQGGRTGELFF
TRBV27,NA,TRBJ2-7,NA,TGTGCCAGCAGTTTACCAAACGGCTACGAGCAGTACTTC,CASSLPNGYEQYF
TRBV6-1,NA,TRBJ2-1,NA,TGTGCCAGCAACCTTCGAGGTGAGCAGTTCTTC,CASNLRGEQFF
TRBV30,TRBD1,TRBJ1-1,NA,TGTGCCTGGGCCGGGACAGTGAATACTGAAGCTTTCTTT,CAWAGTVNTEAFF
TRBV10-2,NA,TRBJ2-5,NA,TGCGCCAGCAGTGACCAACGCGGGATCCAAGAGACCCAGTACTTC,CASSDQRGIQETQYF
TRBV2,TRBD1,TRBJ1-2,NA,TGTGCCAGCAGTGAAAGACAGGGGAACTATGGCTACACCTTC,CASSERQGNYGYTF
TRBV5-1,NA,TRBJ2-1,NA,TGCGCCAGCAGCCAAACAGGGAACTCCTACAATGAGCAGTTCTTC,CASSQTGNSYNEQFF
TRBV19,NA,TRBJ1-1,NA,TGTGCCAGTAGAGGGGTAGTGAACACTGAAGCTTTCTTT,CASRGVVNTEAFF
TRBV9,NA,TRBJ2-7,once,TGTGCCAGCAGCGTAGAAGTCGTAACTTACGAGCAGTACTTC,CASSVEVVTYEQYF
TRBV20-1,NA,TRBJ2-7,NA,TGCAGTGCTACTCCCAGTCGCGAGCAGTACTTC,CSATPSREQYF
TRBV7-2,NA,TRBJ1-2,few,TGTGCCAGCAGCCCCCGCCAAGCCTACTATGGCTACACCTTC,CASSPRQAYYGYTF
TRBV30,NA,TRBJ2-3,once,TGTGCCTGGAAGGGGTTGACAGATACGCAGTATTTT,CAWKGLTDTQYF
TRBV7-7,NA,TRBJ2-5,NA,TGTGCTAGCAGCTCGCACAGGGTAGGAGAGACCCAGTACTTC,CASSSHRVGETQYF
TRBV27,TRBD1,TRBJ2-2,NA,TGTGCCAGCAGTTTAATCCAGGGGGCCGTTAGGGAGCTGTTTTTT,CASSLIQGAVRELFF
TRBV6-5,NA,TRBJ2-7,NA,TGTGCCAGCAGTCCCCGACAAGTGTACGAGCAGTACTTC,CASSPRQVYEQYF
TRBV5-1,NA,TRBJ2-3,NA,TGCGCCAGCAGCTTGGAGGGATGGGGGGCAGATACGCAGTATTTT,CASSLEGWGADTQYF
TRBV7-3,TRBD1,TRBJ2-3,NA,TGTGCCAGCAGCTTACAGGGACAGAGCACAGATACGCAGTATTTT,CASSLQGQSTDTQYF
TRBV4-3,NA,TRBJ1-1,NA,TGCGCCAGCAGCCAATCATTGGGGAGGGCTTTCTTT,CASSQSLGRAFF
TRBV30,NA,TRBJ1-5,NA,TGTGCCTGGAGTGCCCAGTATAGCAATCAGCCCCAGCATTTT,CAWSAQYSNQPQHF
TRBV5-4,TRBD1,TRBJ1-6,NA,TGTGCCAGCAGCTCGGCCACAGGGGTGAATTCACCCCTCCACTTT,CASSSATGVNSPLHF
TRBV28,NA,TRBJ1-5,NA,TGTGCCAGCAGCCTACAGGGTAATAGCAATCAGCCCCAGCATTTT,CASSLQGNSNQPQHF
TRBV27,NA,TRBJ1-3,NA,TGTGCCAGCAGCTTCGGAGCGGGAAACACCATATATTTT,CASSFGAGNTIYF
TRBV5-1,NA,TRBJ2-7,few,TGCGCCAGCAGCTTGACAGGGTCCTACGAGCAGTACTTC,CASSLTGSYEQYF
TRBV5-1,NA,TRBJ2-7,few,TGCGCCAGCAGCTTCGACAGATCCTACGAGCAGTACTTC,CASSFDRSYEQYF
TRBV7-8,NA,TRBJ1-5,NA,TGTGCCAGCAGCTTAGCCAGGGGCAATCAGCCCCAGCATTTT,CASSLARGNQPQHF
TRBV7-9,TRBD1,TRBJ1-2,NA,TGTGCCAGCAGCTTTTCAGCTCGCGGGGACAGGGGGAATGGCTACACCTTC,CASSFSARGDRGNGYTF
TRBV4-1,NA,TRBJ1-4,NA,TGCGCCAGCAGCCGGTCAGGGGTAACTAATGAAAAACTGTTTTTT,CASSRSGVTNEKLFF
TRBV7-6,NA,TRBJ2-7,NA,TGTGCCAGCAGCTTGTCCCAGGGAGGCTACGAGCAGTACTTC,CASSLSQGGYEQYF
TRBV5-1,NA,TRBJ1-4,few,TGCGCCAGCAGCTTGGAAGGGGTTGGAAAACTGTTTTTT,CASSLEGVGKLFF
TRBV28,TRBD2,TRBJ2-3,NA,TGTGCCAGCACGACGGCGGGAGGGAAGACAGATACGCAGTATTTT,CASTTAGGKTDTQYF
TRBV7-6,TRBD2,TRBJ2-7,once,TGTGCCAGCAGCCCGGAACCGGGACTAGCGGTTTACGAGCAGTACTTC,CASSPEPGLAVYEQYF
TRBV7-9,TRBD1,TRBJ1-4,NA,TGTGCCAGCAGCTTAGGACAGGGGGCATATGAAAAACTGTTTTTT,CASSLGQGAYEKLFF
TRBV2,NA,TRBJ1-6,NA,TGTGCCAGCAGACCAGGGCCAAATTCACCCCTCCACTTT,CASRPGPNSPLHF
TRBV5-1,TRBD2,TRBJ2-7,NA,TGCGCCAGCAGCTTGCGACTAGCGGGAGGTTCCGAGCAGTACTTC,CASSLRLAGGSEQYF
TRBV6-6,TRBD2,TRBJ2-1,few,TGTGCCAGCAGTTATCCGGGGAGGGAACACAATGAGCAGTTCTTC,CASSYPGREHNEQFF
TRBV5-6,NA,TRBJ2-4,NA,TGTGCCAGCAGCTCCCTCGGGAAAAACATTCAGTACTTC,CASSSLGKNIQYF
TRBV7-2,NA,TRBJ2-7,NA,TGTGCCAGCAGCGTTGCGAAGGGGTTCGGCGAGCAGTACTTC,CASSVAKGFGEQYF
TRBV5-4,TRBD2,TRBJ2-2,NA,TGTGCCAGCAGCTTGGGACGGGGGGGAAACACCGGGGAGCTGTTTTTT,CASSLGRGGNTGELFF